The entry that follows covers one T cell receptor (beta chain) sequence. What it binds is unknown. The sample originates from a study of T cell repertoires in cytomegalovirus infection. Deletions cut 11 bases from V and 0 bases from J, with 21 bases between. CDR3 length: 16 amino acids. Germline CDR1 ENHRY, CDR2 SYGVKD. One entry per CDR3 protein results from TCRdb running MiXCR on the reads. The sample lists approximately 910,000 distinct CDR3 sequences, less than 35% seen once, with 11% to 15% in the top ten. The sequence was collected from a human donor in good health (CMV status not recorded). Some clones in this sample may be carry-over from other donors' samples. This sequence joins TRBV10-3 and TRBJ2-3, with D possibly matching TRBD2 (7 bases). The sample in question was cultured CD8+ T cells from PBMCs, obtained from culture after CMV antigen stimulation. The DNA of the CDR3 is TGTGCCGCCAAGGGGGGGGACACCGATAGCACAGATACGCAGTATTTT. It encodes CAAKGGDTDSTDTQYF.